The 5 T cell receptor beta chains presented below share a single source sample, sequenced in a study of T cell clonality in common variable immunodeficiency. Method: immunoSEQ multiplex PCR; TCRdb's copy keeps in-frame clones and lacks some. Observed in the sample are around 40,000 clones, none of them singletons. Specimen: peripheral blood mononuclear cells. These receptors originate from a person between 18 and 75 years old in good health.

This clone was picked up many times. From the germline J gene comes the end of the CDR3, since the read stops 3 residues before it. The genes are TRBV7-8 and TRBJ2-3; 8 positions agree with TRBD1. The CDR3 length is 16 residues. CDR1 is SGHVS and CDR2 is FQNEAQ in the germline V gene. Trimming took 5 bases from V and 4 from J; bases not matched to a gene: 11. Partial CDR3 DNA: TGTGCCAGCAGCCCCCCCGTCCTCAGGGGGCCAGATACG. This codes for CASSPPVLRGPDT. The CDR3 in full is CASSPPVLRGPDTQYF.

This clone was seen at least ten times. The read terminates 3 residues ahead of where the CDR3 ends, so the germline J gene completes it. The rearrangement links TRBV6-2 or TRBV6-3 to TRBJ1-2; D ambiguous. Germline V gives CDR1 MNHEY, CDR2 SVGEGT. V lost 6 bases, J lost 5 bases, and 22 bases lay in between. This CDR3 region has 16 residues. The DNA read from the CDR3 is TGTGCCAGCAGGCAAGGTTCTCGGGGTTACCCGTATGGC. Translation gives CASRQGSRGYPYG. The complete CDR3 protein is CASRQGSRGYPYGYTF.

This clone was picked up many times. With the read ending 3 residues before the CDR3 end, the germline J gene is used to fill in that end. The chain combines TRBV20-1 with TRBJ2-5; the D is unclear. The CDR3 consists of 13 residues. Germline V lookup: CDR1 DFQATT, CDR2 SNEGSKA (reference sequence). Trimming pared 0 bases from V and 1 base from J, leaving 6 bases between. CDR3: CSARDNSQETQYF. CDR3 bases read: TGCAGTGCTAGAGATAACTCCCAAGAGACC.

The table lists this clone with many counts. The read ends 3 residues shy of where the CDR3 ends; the end is completed using the germline J gene. V gene TRBV7-6 combines with J gene TRBJ2-5; unclear D gene. Per germline, CDR1 SGHVS and CDR2 FNYEAQ. V was clipped by 5 bases and J by 4 bases, with 8 bases between them. The CDR3 consists of 12 residues. CDR3 loop: CASSKTRETQYF. The covered CDR3 bases are TGTGCCAGCAGCAAAACAAGAGAGACC.

This clone was recorded many times. With the read ending 3 residues before the CDR3 end, the germline J gene is used to fill in that end. The chain links TRBV6-2 or TRBV6-3 to TRBJ2-5; perhaps TRBD2 as D (6 bases). Germline values: CDR1 MNHEY, CDR2 SVGEGT. V was clipped by 10 bases and J by 5 bases, with 14 bases between them. CDR3 length: 12 amino acids. The DNA read from the CDR3 is TGTGCCACTGGGACTCCCTCGGAGACC. Amino acids: CATGTPSET. The whole CDR3 protein reads CATGTPSETQYF.